The clone carrying this TCR beta chain was seen ten or more times. The entry originates in a study of low-dose radiotherapy and immunotherapy resistance in tumors. Whole-study context: Fractions of 1 Gy went to Cohort 2 every two weeks, for 13 Gy over 26 weeks. The drug cyclophosphamide was given into a vein at 200 mg/m2 every two weeks, one day before radiation and immunotherapy.

Sample time point: after trial treatment. Specified treatment: LDRT plus nivolumab, ipilimumab, low-dose cyclophosphamide and aspirin (RACIN trial). This CDR3 spans 16 amino acids. V shed 4 bases, J shed 0 bases, and the junction held 5 bases outside the gene matches. The germline V gene has CDR1 DFQATT and CDR2 SNEGSKA (reference sequence). With TRAV- and TRBV-specific primers, first-strand cDNA was made, covering the alpha and beta chains. A roughly 22-cycle PCR with a constant-region primer and V-primer adapter amplified TCRs. TCRdb reprocessed the reads via MiXCR and lists one record per CDR3 protein. The sample contains 80,000 or so distinct CDR3 sequences, over 15% of which appear only once.

The J gene is TRBJ2-1, the V gene TRBV20-1; 11 positions match TRBD2. This sequence originates from a male donor with prostate cancer. The specimen comprised PBMCs, sampled after low-dose radiotherapy plus immunotherapy. CDR3 sequence: CSANSGRGLSYNEQFF. The CDR3 nucleotides read TGCAGTGCTAATAGCGGGAGGGGCCTCTCCTACAATGAGCAGTTCTTC.